This entry is about one TCR beta chain. As yet, its antigen is unknown. The sample is drawn from a study of T cells in localized non-small cell lung cancer. The V gene's germline CDR1 is ENHRY and CDR2 SYGVKD. The trim removed 8 bases at V and 8 bases at J, leaving 10 bases unmatched. This CDR3 has 14 amino acids. Method: immunoSEQ multiplex PCR; TCRdb's copy keeps in-frame clones and lacks some. The repertoire holds 19,000 or so clones, with roughly 88% as singletons. Findings and limits, study-wide: Appearances in adjacent lung were noted for a median approximately 58 of the top 100 tumor clones.

The chain combines TRBV10-3 with TRBJ2-1, with TRBD2 identical over 9 bases. The sequence was collected from an older male donor with stage II lung adenocarcinoma. This specimen was peripheral blood mononuclear cells, taken before any cancer treatment. This CDR3 reads CAIGTSNEGHEQFF. CDR3 DNA: TGTGCCATCGGGACTAGCAACGAGGGTCATGAGCAGTTCTTC.